The TCR beta chain described here comes from a study of blood T cell repertoires in COVID-19. Assay used: immunoSEQ multiplex PCR; TCRdb lists only in-frame clones, some missing. The data contain under 250,000 clones, approximately 85% of them singletons. Trimming removed 0 bases at V and 4 bases at J, with 13 bases between. The CDR3 sequence is 15 residues long. The germline CDR1 and CDR2 sequences are GTSNPN and SVGIG (reference sequence). Sample: peripheral blood. This TCR was sampled from a man aged 50-60 years with COVID-19, enrolled during active disease. The chain is built from TRBV30 and TRBJ1-3; no definite D call. The CDR3 DNA is TGTGCCTGGAGTGTACGAGGAGTCGGAGGAAACACCATATATTTT. The encoded protein is CAWSVRGVGGNTIYF. The entire variable domain, with the rest obtained from reference TRBV30 and TRBJ1-3, is as follows: SQTIHQWPATLVQPVGSPLSLECTVEGTSNPNLYWYRQAAGRGLQLLFYSVGIGQISSEVPQNLSASRPQDRQFILSSKKLLLSDSGFYLCAWSVRGVGGNTIYFGEGSWLTVV.